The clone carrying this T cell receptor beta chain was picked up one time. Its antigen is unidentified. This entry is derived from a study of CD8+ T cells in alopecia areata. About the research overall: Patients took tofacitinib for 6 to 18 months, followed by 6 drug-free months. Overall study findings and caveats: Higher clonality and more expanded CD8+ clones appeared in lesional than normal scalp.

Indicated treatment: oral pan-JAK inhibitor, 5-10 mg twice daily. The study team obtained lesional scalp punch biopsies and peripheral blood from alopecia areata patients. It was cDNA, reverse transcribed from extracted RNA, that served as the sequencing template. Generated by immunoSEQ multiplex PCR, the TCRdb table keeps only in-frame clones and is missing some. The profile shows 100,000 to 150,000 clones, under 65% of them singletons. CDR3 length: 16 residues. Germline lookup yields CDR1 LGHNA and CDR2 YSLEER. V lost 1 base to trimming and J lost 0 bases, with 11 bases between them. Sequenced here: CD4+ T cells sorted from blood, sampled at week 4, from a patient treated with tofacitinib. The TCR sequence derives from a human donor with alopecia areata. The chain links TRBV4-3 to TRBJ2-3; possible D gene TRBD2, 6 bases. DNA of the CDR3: TGCGCCAGCAGCCAAGGGGGGGTAGCTAGCACAGATACGCAGTATTTT. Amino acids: CASSQGGVASTDTQYF.